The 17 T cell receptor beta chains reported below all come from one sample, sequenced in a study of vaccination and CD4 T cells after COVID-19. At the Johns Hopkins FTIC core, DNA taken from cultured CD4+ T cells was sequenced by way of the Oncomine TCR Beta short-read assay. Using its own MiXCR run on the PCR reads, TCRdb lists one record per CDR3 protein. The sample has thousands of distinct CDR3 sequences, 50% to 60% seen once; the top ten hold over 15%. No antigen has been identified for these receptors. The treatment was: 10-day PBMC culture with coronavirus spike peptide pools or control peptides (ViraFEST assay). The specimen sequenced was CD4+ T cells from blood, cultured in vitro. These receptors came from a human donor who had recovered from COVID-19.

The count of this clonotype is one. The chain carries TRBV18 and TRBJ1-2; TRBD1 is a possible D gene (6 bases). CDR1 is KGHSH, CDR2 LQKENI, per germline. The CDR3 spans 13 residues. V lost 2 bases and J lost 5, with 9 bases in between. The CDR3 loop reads CASSPNREYGYTF. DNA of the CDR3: TGTGCCAGCTCACCAAACAGGGAGTATGGCTACACCTTC.

The CDR3 bases are TGTGCCAGCAGCCGGGCAGGACCGATATACGAGCAGTACTTC. This codes for CASSRAGPIYEQYF. The chain joins TRBV7-8 to TRBJ2-7; D not resolved. This CDR3 spans 14 amino acids. Germline assignment: CDR1 SGHVS and CDR2 FQNEAQ. V gave up 5 bases and J gave up 4 bases, with 15 bases separating them.

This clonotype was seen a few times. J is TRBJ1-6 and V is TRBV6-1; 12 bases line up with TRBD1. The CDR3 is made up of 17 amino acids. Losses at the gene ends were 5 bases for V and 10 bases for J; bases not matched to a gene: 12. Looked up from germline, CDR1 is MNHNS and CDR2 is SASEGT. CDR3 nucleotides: TGTGCCAGCAGTCCCATCCGGGACAGGGGGCGAAAATCACCCCTCCACTTT. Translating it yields CASSPIRDRGRKSPLHF.

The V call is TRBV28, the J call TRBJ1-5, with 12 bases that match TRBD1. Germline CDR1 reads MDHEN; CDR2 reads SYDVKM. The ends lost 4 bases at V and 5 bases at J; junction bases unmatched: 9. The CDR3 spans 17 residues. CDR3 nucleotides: TGTGCCAGCAGTTCTCAAGCCCGGGACAGGGGGCATCAGCCCCAGCATTTT. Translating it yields CASSSQARDRGHQPQHF.

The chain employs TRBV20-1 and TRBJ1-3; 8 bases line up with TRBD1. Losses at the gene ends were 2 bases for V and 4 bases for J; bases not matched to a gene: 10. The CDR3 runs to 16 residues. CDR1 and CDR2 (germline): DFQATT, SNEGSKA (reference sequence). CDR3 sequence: CSARSQDRADGNTIYF. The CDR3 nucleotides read TGCAGTGCTAGATCCCAGGACAGGGCGGACGGAAACACCATATATTTT.

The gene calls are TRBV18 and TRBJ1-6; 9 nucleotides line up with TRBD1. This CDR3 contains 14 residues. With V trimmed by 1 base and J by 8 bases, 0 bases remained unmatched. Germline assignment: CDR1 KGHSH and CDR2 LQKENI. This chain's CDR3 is CASSPRQGDSPLHF. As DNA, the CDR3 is TGTGCCAGCTCACCACGACAGGGGGATTCACCCCTCCACTTT. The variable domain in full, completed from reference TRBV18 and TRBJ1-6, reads NAGVMQNPRHLVRRRGQEARLRCSPMKGHSHVYWYRQLPEEGLKFMVYLQKENIIDESGMPKERFSAEFPKEGPSILRIQQVVRGDSAAYFCASSPRQGDSPLHFGNGTRLTVT.

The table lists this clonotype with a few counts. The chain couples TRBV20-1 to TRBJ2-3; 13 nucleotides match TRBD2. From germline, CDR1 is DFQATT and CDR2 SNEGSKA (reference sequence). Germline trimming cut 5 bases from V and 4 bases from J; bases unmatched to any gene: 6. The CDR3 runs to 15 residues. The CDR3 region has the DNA TGCAGTGCTTCCGGACTAGCGGGGGCACCAGATACGCAGTATTTT. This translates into CSASGLAGAPDTQYF.

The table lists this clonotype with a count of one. The chain's CDR3 is CASSLGGPQPQHF. DNA of the CDR3: TGTGCCAGCAGCTTAGGGGGTCCCCAGCCCCAGCATTTT. J is TRBJ1-5 and V is TRBV7-2; the D is unclear. V was shortened by 1 base and J by 7 bases, with 8 bases between the two germline ends. CDR3 length: 13 residues. CDR1 is SGHTA and CDR2 is FQGNSA in the germline V gene.

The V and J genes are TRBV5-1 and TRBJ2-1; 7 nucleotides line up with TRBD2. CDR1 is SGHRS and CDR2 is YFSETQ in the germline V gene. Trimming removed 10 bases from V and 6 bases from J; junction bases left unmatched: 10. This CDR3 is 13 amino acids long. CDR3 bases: TGCGCCTCGAACCGGGAGGCATTCAATGAGCAGTTCTTC. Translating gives CASNREAFNEQFF.

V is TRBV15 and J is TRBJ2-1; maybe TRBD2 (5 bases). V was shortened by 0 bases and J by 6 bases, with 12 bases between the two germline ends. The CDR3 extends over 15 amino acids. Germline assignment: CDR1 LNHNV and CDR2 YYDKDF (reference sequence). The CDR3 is CATSRDRARGNEQFF. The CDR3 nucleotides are TGTGCCACCAGCAGAGATCGCGCACGGGGCAATGAGCAGTTCTTC.

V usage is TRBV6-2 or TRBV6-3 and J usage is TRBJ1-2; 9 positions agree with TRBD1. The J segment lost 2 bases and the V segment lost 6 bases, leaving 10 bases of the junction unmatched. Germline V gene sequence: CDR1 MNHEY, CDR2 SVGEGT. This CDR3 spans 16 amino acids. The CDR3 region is CASSSQGAVRNYGYTF. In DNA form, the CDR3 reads TGTGCCAGCAGCTCACAGGGGGCGGTAAGAAACTATGGCTACACCTTC.

The CDR3 reads CASSGRENTEAFF. CDR3 coding DNA: TGTGCCAGCAGTGGACGGGAGAACACTGAAGCTTTCTTT. The chain joins TRBV2 to TRBJ1-1; the D is unclear. Trimming removed 4 bases from V and 1 base from J, with 7 bases in between. The CDR3 length is 13 residues. CDR1 is SNHLY, CDR2 FYNNEI, per germline.

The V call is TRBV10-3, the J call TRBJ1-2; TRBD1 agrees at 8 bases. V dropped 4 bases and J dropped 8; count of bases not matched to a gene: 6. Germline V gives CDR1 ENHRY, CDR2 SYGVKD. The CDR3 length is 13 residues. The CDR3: CAISGTGLLGYTF. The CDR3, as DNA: TGTGCCATCAGTGGGACAGGGCTTTTGGGCTACACCTTC.

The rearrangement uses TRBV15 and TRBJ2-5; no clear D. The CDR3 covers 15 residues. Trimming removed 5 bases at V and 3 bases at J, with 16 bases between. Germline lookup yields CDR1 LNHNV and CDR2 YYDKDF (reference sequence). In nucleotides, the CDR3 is TGTGCCACCAGCCCCCGAAGAACCCGGGAAGAGACCCAGTACTTC. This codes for CATSPRRTREETQYF.

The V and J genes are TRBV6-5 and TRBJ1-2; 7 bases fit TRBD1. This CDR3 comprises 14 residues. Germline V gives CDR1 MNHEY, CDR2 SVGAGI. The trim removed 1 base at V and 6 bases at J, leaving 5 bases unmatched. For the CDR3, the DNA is TGTGCCAGCAGTTACTGGGGGACAGACGATGGCTACACCTTC. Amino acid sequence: CASSYWGTDDGYTF.

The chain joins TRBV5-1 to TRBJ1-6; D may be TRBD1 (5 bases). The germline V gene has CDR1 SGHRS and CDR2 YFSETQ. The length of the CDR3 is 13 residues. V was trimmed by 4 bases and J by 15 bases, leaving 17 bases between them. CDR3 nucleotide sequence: TGCGCCAGCAGCACCCGGGGCCTGCTGGACCTCCACTTT. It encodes CASSTRGLLDLHF.

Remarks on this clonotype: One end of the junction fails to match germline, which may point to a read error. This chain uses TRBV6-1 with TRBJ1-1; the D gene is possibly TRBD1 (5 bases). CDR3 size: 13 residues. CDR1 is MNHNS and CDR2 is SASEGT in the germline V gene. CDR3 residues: CTSNQGGVTEAFF. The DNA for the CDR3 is TGTACCAGCAATCAGGGAGGCGTCACTGAAGCTTTCTTT.